This T cell receptor (beta chain) emerged from a study of T-cell memory formation after mild COVID-19 (dated by TCRdb to the early 2020s). Context from the whole study: TCR sequence clusters from the two donors were largely donor specific. The cohort comprised two young, previously healthy adult volunteers, one female and one male. Longitudinal TCRalpha and TCRbeta repertoire sequencing tracked T-cell clones expanding and contracting after mild COVID-19 in a couple of donors.

Sequenced using an Illumina NovaSeq 6000. cDNA libraries for TCRalpha and TCRbeta were prepared by 5'RACE using constant-segment primers, with sample barcodes and unique molecular identifiers added. Trizol reagent was used to extract RNA from every sample. The libraries were amplified in two PCR steps, and the second step added a second sample barcode and Illumina TruSeq adapters. Sequencing of the libraries was done on an Illumina NovaSeq, producing 2 x 150 bp paired-end reads. In the source study's methods: With migec v1.2.7, reads were demultiplexed and then collapsed into UMI-guided consensus sequences. Using mixcr v2.1.11, UMI consensuses were aligned to TRA and TRB V and J templates and then assembled into clonotypes. A clonotype was counted as expanded or contracted only when both edgeR and NoisET called the clonotype significant, with the noise models trained on biological replicates. For edgeR calls, the cutoffs were a false discovery rate-adjusted p below 0.01 and a log2 fold-change threshold of 1. As an exploratory analysis of dynamics, max-normalized trajectories of the 1000 most abundant clonotypes were examined by PCA with hierarchical clustering. Separately sequenced CD4+ and CD8+ repertoires were used to assign the CD4 or CD8 phenotype of responding clones. TCRdb reprocessed the public reads (quality trimming at Q25 with fastp, clone calling with MiXCR) and kept in-frame beta chains. Rows are combined by CDR3 protein, so each entry shows the most common genes and DNA. The V and J calls, along with clone size, are taken from TCRdb and not from the paper's own processing. The sample table shows roughly 190,000 distinct CDR3 sequences, and roughly a tenth are seen once. Jointly, the top ten make up just over 3% of the sample.

This clonotype was observed a few times. Its antigen remains unidentified. No quality values exist for individual bases; no much larger clone is one base distant. The investigation overall reported the following: The second-wave clones that peaked on day 37 were not confirmed to be SARS-CoV-2 specific. Contracting CD4+ clones were found mainly in CM and EM memory subsets, while CD8+ clones were enriched in EMRA. Some responding clones were detected in pre-infection memory, suggesting pre-existing cross-reactive memory T cells joined the SARS-CoV-2 response. Only a couple of mild cases were covered in the study, and larger cohorts including severe cases with pre-infection samples were considered necessary. Clones that contracted from day 15 to 85 showed balanced CD4/CD8 phenotypes, whereas a second wave of clones that expanded from day 15 to 37 leaned towards CD4+.

V lost 4 bases and J lost 0 bases; the stretch between them is 11 bases long. The CDR3 holds 15 amino acids from the cysteine to the phenylalanine. Only the CDR3 DNA stays, 45 bases, in frame from base 1. Sequences SGHRS (CDR1) and YFSETQ (CDR2) are obtained from the germline V gene. Ficoll-Paque density gradient centrifugation was the method used to isolate PBMCs. The chain is encoded by TRBV5-1 joined to TRBJ1-5; no D gene is confidently identified. The source is a man aged 18 to 29 who had mild COVID-19 (a few samples of this study predate the infection). The sample titles of this study are shuffled in the database, so cell type and time point are left out; the donor was told from shared clones. Input material: PBMCs or a T cell subset sorted from them (not recorded which). The DNA reads TGCGCCAGCAGCGTAGCCGGTCTTAGCAATCAGCCCCAGCATTTT. Its translation is CASSVAGLSNQPQHF.